This TCR beta chain originates from a study of blood T cell repertoires in COVID-19. Sequenced by immunoSEQ multiplex PCR; TCRdb stores in-frame clones only, minus some. There are about 120,000 clones in the sample; about nine tenths occur only once, and approximately 8% lies in the top ten. Trimming took 3 bases from V and 4 from J; bases not matched to a gene: 4. Germline CDR1 is KGHDR and CDR2 is SFDVKD. The CDR3 runs to 15 residues. The receptor was isolated from a man aged 65 to 79 who had recovered from COVID-19. V usage is TRBV24-1 and J usage is TRBJ2-3; 9 bases align to TRBD2. Material: peripheral blood. CDR3 sequence: CATSDPGGGADTQYF. CDR3 sequence (DNA): TGTGCCACCAGTGATCCCGGCGGGGGGGCAGATACGCAGTATTTT.